This T cell receptor beta chain was sequenced for a study of T-cell memory formation after mild COVID-19. Study-wide background: Largely, the TCR clusters proved donor specific.

TCRdb passed the 5' RACE reads through MiXCR, listing each CDR3 protein once. The sample shows approximately 150,000 distinct CDR3 sequences, over 15% of them seen only once. Points from the study as a whole: Day 15 to 85 contracting clones showed balanced CD4/CD8; later expanders leaned CD4+.

This clonotype was recorded only once. Its antigen is still unknown. The CDR3 covers 15 residues. CDR1 is SGHTA, CDR2 FQGNSA, per germline. The V gene end was trimmed by 5 bases and the J gene end by 0 bases; junction bases not matched to a gene: 5. The receptor was derived from an adult woman who had mild COVID-19 (a few samples of this study predate the infection). Cell type and time point are not known. The chain has TRBV7-2 and TRBJ2-7; 9 nucleotides match TRBD2. The source material was PBMCs or a T cell subset sorted from them (not recorded which). CDR3 bases: TGTGCCAGCAGCCCCTCTAGCGGGGTCTCCTACGAGCAGTACTTC. Its protein is CASSPSSGVSYEQYF.